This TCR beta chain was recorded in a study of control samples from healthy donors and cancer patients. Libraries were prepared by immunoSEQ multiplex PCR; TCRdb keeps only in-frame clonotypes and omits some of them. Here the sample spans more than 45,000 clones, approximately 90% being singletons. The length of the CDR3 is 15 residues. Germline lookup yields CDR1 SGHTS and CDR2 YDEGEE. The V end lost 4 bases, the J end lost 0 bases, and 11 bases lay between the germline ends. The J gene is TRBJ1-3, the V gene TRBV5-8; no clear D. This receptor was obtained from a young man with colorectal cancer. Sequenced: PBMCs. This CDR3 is CASSGGRFSGNTIYF. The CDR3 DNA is TGTGCCAGCAGCGGAGGACGATTCTCTGGAAACACCATATATTTT.